This T cell receptor (beta chain) originates from a study of identical twins. Study-wide results and caveats: Clonotypes of the beta chain that were abundant in cord blood carried fewer insertions (memory repertoires showed none). These conclusions were based on statistical analysis (cross-sectional, not following the same donors).

Only a few counts were recorded for this clonotype. Its antigen is as yet unknown. Template switching introduced a universal primer site, and the cDNA bore unique molecular identifiers. TCRdb itself ran the 5' RACE reads through MiXCR, one entry per CDR3 protein. The table records 500,000 to 650,000 distinct CDR3 sequences, 20% to 25% of them present only once. CDR1 and CDR2 (germline): SGHDN, FVKESK. This CDR3 is 15 amino acids long. V gave up 1 base and J gave up 3 bases; unmatched junction bases: 3. This sample also appeared in a second study, on yellow fever vaccine responses in identical twins. As that study records: Twins' vaccine T cell responses were reported to seem partly convergent and partly personalized.

V usage is TRBV14 and J usage is TRBJ2-3, with 8 bases aligning to TRBD2. The sequencing input was CD4+ T cells sorted from blood. This TCR was recovered from a woman between 18 and 30 years old in good health. CDR3 nucleotide sequence: TGTGCCAGCAGCCAAGGGACTAGCTTTACAGATACGCAGTATTTT. It yields the protein CASSQGTSFTDTQYF.